This T cell receptor beta chain was recorded in a study of regulatory T cells in long-lasting Graves disease. iRepertoire HTBI primers and Arm-PCR of CDR3 regions built TCR beta libraries. Original handling: Identified across the samples were over 50 TRBV segments and more than twelve TRBJ segments. In TCRdb, the multiplex PCR reads were re-called with MiXCR into one record per CDR3 protein. Clone size and V and J calls follow TCRdb, not the original study. The profile shows roughly 360,000 distinct CDR3 sequences, approximately 25% of them singletons. Time point here: persistent/refractory GD, antithyroid drugs over 5 years with positive TRAb. The authors made the TCR library using RNA they extracted from PBMCs. CDR3 size: 18 residues. V was pared by 6 bases and J by 0 bases, with 11 bases of the junction left unmatched. From germline, CDR1 is MNHEY and CDR2 SMNVEV (reference sequence).

The V and J genes are TRBV27 and TRBJ2-3; 11 positions agree with TRBD2. The TCR comes from a middle-aged woman with Graves disease. The specimen comprised peripheral blood mononuclear cells (PBMCs), sampled when the disease was refractory, from a patient treated with antithyroid drugs. The CDR3 protein is CASRHRLAGLSSTDTQYF. The CDR3 DNA reads TGTGCCAGCAGACACCGACTAGCGGGGCTCTCTAGCACAGATACGCAGTATTTT.